What follows is one T cell receptor (beta chain) and its context. Its antigen is still unknown. Assay used: immunoSEQ multiplex PCR; TCRdb lists only in-frame clones, some missing. The sample lists nearly 95,000 clones, 90% to 95% seen once, with 1.5% to 2% in the top ten. The sample is drawn from a study of graft-versus-host responses after intestinal transplantation. Study-wide context: Multivisceral, liver-intestinal, or isolated intestinal transplants were given to recipients. The recipients all started with anti-thymocyte globulin induction and then took tacrolimus and steroids for three to four years. Findings of the study overall: Recipient marrow held GvH clones, some first seen in ileum or blood. Individuals who had graft-donor T cell macrochimerism had allografts that showed high graft-versus-host to host-versus-graft clonal ratios.

Trimming cost V 0 bases and J 7 bases, with 19 bases left between them. CDR1 is LGHNA and CDR2 is YSLEER in the germline V gene. The CDR3 consists of 17 residues. Sequenced here: unstimulated CD8+ T cells sorted from spleen or lymph node cells, sampled before intestinal transplant. The rearrangement uses TRBV4-3 and TRBJ2-1; D ambiguous. The sequence derives from a human donor who received an intestinal transplant. The CDR3 DNA reads TGCGCCAGCAGCCAAGAGGTGGTACTCTCCTCCTGGAATGAGCAGTTCTTC. Translating it yields CASSQEVVLSSWNEQFF.